This TCR beta chain was captured in a study of regulatory T cells in long-lasting Graves disease. About the study: Persistent Graves' disease meant over 5 years of antithyroid drugs with positive TSH receptor antibodies.

Findings and limits, study-wide: Persistent disease preferred TRBV28, TRBJ1-2 and TRBJ2-5. Researchers examined only peripheral blood and not thyroid tissue.

Through Arm-PCR of CDR3 regions and iRepertoire HTBI primers, TCR beta libraries were built. TCRdb fed the multiplex PCR reads into MiXCR, producing one record per CDR3 protein. The sample contains approximately 400,000 distinct CDR3 sequences, roughly 20% of which appear only once. Documented time point: persistent/refractory GD, antithyroid drugs over 5 years with positive TRAb. PBMCs provided the RNA from which the TCR library was made. The authors diagnosed Graves' disease using American Thyroid Association guidelines. In regard to this clonotype: Its target is unknown.

The CDR3 consists of 15 residues. Germline lookup yields CDR1 SNHLY and CDR2 FYNNEI. V was clipped by 6 bases and J by 3 bases, with 15 bases between them. The TCR was taken from a woman aged 40-49 years with Graves disease. The J gene is TRBJ2-1, the V gene TRBV2; D is possibly TRBD1 or TRBD2 (6 bases each). The material was peripheral blood mononuclear cells (PBMCs), obtained when the disease was refractory, from a patient treated with antithyroid drugs. The chain's CDR3 is CASRYLEGGYNEQFF. The CDR3 nucleotides read TGTGCCAGCAGGTATTTGGAGGGGGGCTACAATGAGCAGTTCTTC.